A single sample gave rise to the 2 T cell receptor beta chains below, sequenced in a study of blood T cell repertoires in COVID-19. Produced via immunoSEQ multiplex PCR; TCRdb's table is partial and in-frame only. This repertoire shows approximately 350,000 clones, 88% found once; its top ten account for 6% to 8%. Specimen: peripheral blood. Source of these receptors: a woman aged 70-85 years with COVID-19, enrolled during active disease.

This clone was observed once. The chain joins TRBV7-2 to TRBJ1-2; D is uncertain. Germline values: CDR1 SGHTA, CDR2 FQGNSA. CDR3 length: 12 amino acids. V was trimmed by 4 bases and J by 4 bases, leaving 7 bases between them. DNA for the CDR3: TGTGCCAGCAGCTCCCGTTCCTATGGCTACACCTTC. Amino acid sequence: CASSSRSYGYTF.

The V call is TRBV5-6, the J call TRBJ1-2; D is unclear. Germline V gene data show CDR1 as SGHDT and CDR2 as YYEEEE. Trimming left V 0 bases short and J 5 bases short, with 8 bases between. The CDR3 covers 13 residues. In DNA form, the CDR3 reads TGTGCCAGCAGCTTGGAACGGGTTTATGGCTACACCTTC. The encoded protein is CASSLERVYGYTF. Full variable domain (missing parts from reference TRBV5-6 and TRBJ1-2): DAGVTQSPTHLIKTRGQQVTLRCSPKSGHDTVSWYQQALGQGPQFIFQYYEEEERQRGNFPDRFSGHQFPNYSSELNVNALLLGDSALYLCASSLERVYGYTFGSGTRLTVV.